This T cell receptor beta chain comes out of a study of OX40 agonist ivuxolimab in advanced cancers. Profiling relied on immunoSEQ multiplex PCR, and the TCRdb table lists in-frame clones only, not all of them. The sample consists of over 50,000 clones, 82% of them appearing once. Germline values: CDR1 MNHEY, CDR2 SVGAGI. Trimming pared 2 bases from V and 8 bases from J, leaving 16 bases between. The CDR3 runs to 15 residues. This clone was seen a single time. The TCR comes from an adult with an advanced solid tumor such as melanoma, head and neck, liver or kidney cancer. The genes are TRBV6-5 and TRBJ2-1; D may be TRBD2 (5 bases). Here the sequenced sample was CD4+ or CD8+ T cells sorted from blood, taken in a trial of the OX40 agonist ivuxolimab. The chain's CDR3 is CASSYTWTSSHEQFF. In nucleotides, the CDR3 is TGTGCCAGCAGTTACACTTGGACTTCCTCCCATGAGCAGTTCTTC.